This T cell receptor beta chain was obtained from a study of beta chain features in type 1 diabetes. Germline values: CDR1 SGHRS, CDR2 YFSETQ. Trimming removed 0 bases from V and 2 bases from J; junction bases left unmatched: 4. The length of the CDR3 is 15 residues. A remark on this clone: Antigen unknown.

Study results and caveats: There was no resolution here of whether HLA type influences TCRB rearrangement. In the patient group, naive, central memory and Treg TCRB repertoires seemed more alike than in the healthy donor group. TCRB CDR3s were moderately but significantly shorter in Type 1 diabetes patients in all four CD4+ subsets. A pattern of fewer insertions and more deletions at VDJ junctions was seen in type 1 diabetes patients.

As every portion of the isolated RNA was reverse transcribed, the sequencing read expressed TCRB transcripts. Reads from naive, central memory and regulatory T cell samples averaged about 3.3 million. Profiling relied on immunoSEQ multiplex PCR, and the TCRdb table lists in-frame clones only, not all of them. The sample lists some 370,000 clones, roughly a tenth occurring once. This receptor was obtained from a man aged 25-45 years with type 1 diabetes. The source material was central memory CD4+ T cells from blood. The chain employs TRBV5-1 and TRBJ1-1; the match to TRBD1 covers 7 bases. The CDR3 spells CASSLVGGANTEAFF. Written as DNA, the CDR3 is TGCGCCAGCAGCTTGGTAGGGGGCGCAAACACTGAAGCTTTCTTT.